The subject of this entry is one T cell receptor (beta chain). Its antigen remains unknown. This entry belongs to a study of Tregs in tolerant kidney transplant recipients. Regarding the study as a whole: The most relevant donor-specific Treg TCRbeta repertoire apparently came from expansion with activated donor B cells.

The CDR3 spans 16 residues. V lost 5 bases, J lost 2 bases, and 5 bases stayed unmatched. Germline-derived CDR1 and CDR2 are MDHEN and SYDVKM. The nonmyeloablative bone marrow transplants came from related graft donors, with transient mixed chimerism. Unstimulated Tregs (CD4+CD25+CD127-) and CD4+CD25- non-Tregs were sorted from PBMCs. The repertoire was sequenced with immunoSEQ multiplex PCR; TCRdb's copy has only in-frame clones and lacks some. The sample has tens of thousands of clones; roughly 91% are singletons. This receptor was taken from a human patient who received a combined kidney and bone marrow transplant. T cells may partly derive from the graft donor. The chain recombines TRBV28 with TRBJ2-4, with 11 bases identical to TRBD2. This specimen was CD4+ T cells from blood (PBMCs), taken 24 months after the transplant. This chain's CDR3 is CASSLTSGGPKNIQYF. The CDR3 nucleotides are TGTGCCAGCAGTCTAACTAGCGGGGGACCCAAAAACATTCAGTACTTC.